This T cell receptor beta chain was sequenced in a study of T-cell memory formation after mild COVID-19. Study observations and caveats: Clones contracting day 15 to 85 were balanced CD4/CD8; later expanders leaned CD4+.

MiXCR was run by TCRdb on the 5' RACE reads, yielding one entry per CDR3 protein. Here the sample spans roughly 130,000 distinct CDR3 sequences, approximately 15% being singletons. About this clonotype itself: Its antigen is not known.

J lost 5 bases, V lost 5 bases, and 6 bases had no gene match. This CDR3 contains 14 residues. Per germline, CDR1 SGHTA and CDR2 FQGNSA. The chain joins TRBV7-2 to TRBJ2-1; TRBD2 agrees at 7 bases. Material for sequencing was PBMCs or a T cell subset sorted from them (not recorded which). This clonotype originated in an adult woman who had mild COVID-19 (a few samples of this study predate the infection). Cell type and time point are not known. CDR3 sequence (DNA): TGTGCCAGCAGCCCCCAGCGGGGCGACAATGAGCAGTTCTTC. Residues: CASSPQRGDNEQFF. The full variable domain, rest sourced from reference TRBV7-2 and TRBJ2-1, is GAGVSQSPSNKVTEKGKDVELRCDPISGHTALYWYRQSLGQGLEFLIYFQGNSAPDKSGLPSDRFSAERTGGSVSTLTIQRTQQEDSAVYLCASSPQRGDNEQFFGPGTRLTVL.